This TCR beta chain derives from a study of blood T cell repertoires in COVID-19. CDR3 length: 13 residues. Germline values: CDR1 SNHLY, CDR2 FYNNEI. V was pared by 10 bases and J by 6 bases, with 11 bases of the junction left unmatched. Those who participated ranged in age from about 18 to 89 years and resided in 20 to 25 US areas. Two negative PCRs, clearance, or symptom resolution were required of recovered Cohort 3 donors. The assay was immunoSEQ multiplex PCR, and TCRdb's table has in-frame clones only and misses some. The profile shows roughly 250,000 clones, roughly 86% of them singletons. J is TRBJ2-7 and V is TRBV2; TRBD2 matches 8 bases. This receptor was obtained from a woman aged 50 to 65 who had recovered from COVID-19. The sequenced sample consisted of PBMCs or T cells enriched from blood (not recorded which). Here the CDR3 reads CATRGGRVREQYF. CDR3 sequence (DNA): TGTGCCACCCGGGGGGGTCGAGTACGCGAGCAGTACTTC.